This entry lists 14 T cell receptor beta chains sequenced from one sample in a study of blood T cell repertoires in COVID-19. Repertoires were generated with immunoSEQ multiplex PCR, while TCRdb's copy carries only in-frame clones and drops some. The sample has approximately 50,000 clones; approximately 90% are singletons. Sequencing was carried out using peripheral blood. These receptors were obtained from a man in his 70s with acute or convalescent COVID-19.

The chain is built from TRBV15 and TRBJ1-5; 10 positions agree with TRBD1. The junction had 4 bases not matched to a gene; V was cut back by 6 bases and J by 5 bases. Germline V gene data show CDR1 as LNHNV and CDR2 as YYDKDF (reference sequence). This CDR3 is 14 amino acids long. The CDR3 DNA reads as TGTGCCACCAGACCGGGACAGGGGTATCAGCCCCAGCATTTT. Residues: CATRPGQGYQPQHF.

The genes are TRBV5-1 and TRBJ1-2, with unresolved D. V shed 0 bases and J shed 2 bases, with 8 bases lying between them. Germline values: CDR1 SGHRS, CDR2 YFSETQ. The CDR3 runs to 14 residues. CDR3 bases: TGCGCCAGCAGCTTGGGTTGGGCGAACTATGGCTACACCTTC. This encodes CASSLGWANYGYTF.

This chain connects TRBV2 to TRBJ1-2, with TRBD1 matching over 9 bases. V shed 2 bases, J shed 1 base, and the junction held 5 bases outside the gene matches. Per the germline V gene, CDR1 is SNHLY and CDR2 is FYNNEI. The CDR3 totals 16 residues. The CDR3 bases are TGTGCCAGCAGTGAAACCGGGACAGGGTTTAACTATGGCTACACCTTC. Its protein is CASSETGTGFNYGYTF. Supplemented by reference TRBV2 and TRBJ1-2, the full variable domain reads EPEVTQTPSHQVTQMGQEVILRCVPISNHLYFYWYRQILGQKVEFLVSFYNNEISEKSEIFDDQFSVERPDGSNFTLKIRSTKLEDSAMYFCASSETGTGFNYGYTFGSGTRLTVV.

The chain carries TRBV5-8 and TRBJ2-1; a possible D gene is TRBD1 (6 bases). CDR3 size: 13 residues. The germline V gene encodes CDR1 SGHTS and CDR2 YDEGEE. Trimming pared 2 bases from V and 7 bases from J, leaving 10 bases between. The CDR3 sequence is CASSFSGVNEQFF. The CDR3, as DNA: TGTGCCAGCAGCTTCTCAGGGGTGAATGAGCAGTTCTTC.

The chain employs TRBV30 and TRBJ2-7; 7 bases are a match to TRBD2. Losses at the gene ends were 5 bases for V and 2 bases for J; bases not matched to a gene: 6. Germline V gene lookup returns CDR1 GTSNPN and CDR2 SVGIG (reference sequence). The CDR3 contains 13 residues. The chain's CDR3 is CAWQAGGTYEQYF. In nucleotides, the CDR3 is TGTGCCTGGCAGGCCGGGGGGACCTACGAGCAGTACTTC.

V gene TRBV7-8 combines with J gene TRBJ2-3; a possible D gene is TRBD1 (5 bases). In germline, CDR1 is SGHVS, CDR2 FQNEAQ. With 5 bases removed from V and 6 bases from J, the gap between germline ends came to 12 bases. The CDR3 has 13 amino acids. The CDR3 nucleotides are TGTGCCAGCAGCCCCCCCAGGGCTGATACGCAGTATTTT. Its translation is CASSPPRADTQYF.

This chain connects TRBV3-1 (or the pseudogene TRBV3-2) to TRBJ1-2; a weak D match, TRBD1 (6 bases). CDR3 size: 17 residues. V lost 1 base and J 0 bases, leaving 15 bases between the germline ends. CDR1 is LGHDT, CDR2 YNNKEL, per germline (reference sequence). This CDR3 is CASSQVRSGQTNYGYTF. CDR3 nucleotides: TGTGCCAGCAGCCAAGTAAGGTCAGGACAGACTAACTATGGCTACACCTTC.

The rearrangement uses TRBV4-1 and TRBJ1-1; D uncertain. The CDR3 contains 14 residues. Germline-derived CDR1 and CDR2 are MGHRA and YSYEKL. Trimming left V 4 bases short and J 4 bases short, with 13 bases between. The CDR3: CASSLRRGGTEAFF. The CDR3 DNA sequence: TGCGCCAGCAGCCTCCGACGAGGTGGCACTGAAGCTTTCTTT.

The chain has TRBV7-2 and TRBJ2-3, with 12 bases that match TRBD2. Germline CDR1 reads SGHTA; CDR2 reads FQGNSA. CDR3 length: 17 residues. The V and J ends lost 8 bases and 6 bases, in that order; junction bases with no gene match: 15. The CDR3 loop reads CASRRDPLAGGPDTQYF. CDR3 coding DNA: TGTGCCAGCCGTAGAGACCCCCTAGCGGGGGGGCCGGATACGCAGTATTTT.

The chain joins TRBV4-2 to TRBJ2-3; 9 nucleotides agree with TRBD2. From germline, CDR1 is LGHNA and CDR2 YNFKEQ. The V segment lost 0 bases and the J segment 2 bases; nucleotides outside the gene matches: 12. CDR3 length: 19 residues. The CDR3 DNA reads TGTGCCAGCAGCCAAGATACCCTTAGAAGCGGGGGGACCACAGATACGCAGTATTTT. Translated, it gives CASSQDTLRSGGTTDTQYF.

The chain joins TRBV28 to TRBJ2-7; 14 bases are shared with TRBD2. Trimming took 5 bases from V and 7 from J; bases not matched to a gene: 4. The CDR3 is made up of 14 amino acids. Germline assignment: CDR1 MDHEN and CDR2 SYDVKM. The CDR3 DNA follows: TGTGCCAGCAGTCCCCGGACTAGCGGGGGGGAGCAGTACTTC. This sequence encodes CASSPRTSGGEQYF. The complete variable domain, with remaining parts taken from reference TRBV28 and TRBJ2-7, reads DVKVTQSSRYLVKRTGEKVFLECVQDMDHENMFWYRQDPGLGLRLIYFSYDVKMKEKGDIPEGYSVSREKKERFSLILESASTNQTSMYLCASSPRTSGGEQYFGPGTRLTVT.

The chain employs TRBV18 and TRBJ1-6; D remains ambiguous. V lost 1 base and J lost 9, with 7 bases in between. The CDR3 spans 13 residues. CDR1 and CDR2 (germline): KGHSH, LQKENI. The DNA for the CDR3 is TGTGCCAGCTCACCACGGGAGGCTTCACCCCTCCACTTT. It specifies CASSPREASPLHF.

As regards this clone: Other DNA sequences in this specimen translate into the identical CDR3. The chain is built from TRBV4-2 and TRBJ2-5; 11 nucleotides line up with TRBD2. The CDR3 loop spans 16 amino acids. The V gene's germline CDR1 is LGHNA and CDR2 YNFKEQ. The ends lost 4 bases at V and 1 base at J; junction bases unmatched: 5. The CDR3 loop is CASSRGTSGFQETQYF. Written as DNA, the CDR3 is TGTGCCAGCAGCCGTGGGACTAGCGGATTCCAAGAGACCCAGTACTTC.

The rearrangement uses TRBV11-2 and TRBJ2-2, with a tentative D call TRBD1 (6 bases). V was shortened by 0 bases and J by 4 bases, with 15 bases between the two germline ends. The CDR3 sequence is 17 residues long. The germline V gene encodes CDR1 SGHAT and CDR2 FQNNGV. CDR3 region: CASSLDQAGVITGELFF. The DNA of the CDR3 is TGTGCCAGCAGCTTAGACCAGGCAGGGGTCATCACCGGGGAGCTGTTTTTT.